Detailed here is one T cell receptor beta chain. The sample originates from a study of blood T cell repertoires in COVID-19. This table comes from immunoSEQ multiplex PCR, and its TCRdb copy is limited to in-frame clones, with some not included. The sample yields 100,000 or so clones, approximately 86% seen once. Cohort placement rested on clinical history that participants reported themselves. In Cohort 3, a recovered donor had either two negative PCRs, clearance, or symptom resolution. The sample comprised PBMCs or T cells enriched from blood (not recorded which). This receptor was obtained from a woman aged 45-65 years who had recovered from COVID-19.

The CDR3, as DNA: TGTGCCAGCAGCTTAGGGGCGGGAGGAACCAATGAGCAGTTCTTC. Protein: CASSLGAGGTNEQFF. The J gene is TRBJ2-1, the V gene TRBV11-3; 8 bases are shared with TRBD2. This CDR3 has 15 residues. CDR1 is SGHNT and CDR2 is YENEEA in the germline V gene. V lost 1 base and J lost 6; bases outside the gene matches: 5. Variable domain in full (rest from reference TRBV11-3 and TRBJ2-1): EAGVVQSPRYKIIEKKQPVAFWCNPISGHNTLYWYLQNLGQGPELLIRYENEEAVDDSQLPKDRFSAERLKGVDSTLKIQPAELGDSAVYLCASSLGAGGTNEQFFGPGTRLTVL.